What follows are 30 T cell receptor beta chains derived from one specimen sequenced in a study of T cells after yellow fever vaccination. TCRdb redid the calling of the 5' RACE reads with MiXCR, one entry per CDR3 protein. Of about 580,000 distinct CDR3 sequences in the sample, 17% were seen once. Sequencing used PBMCs, obtained 5 to 6 days after the first yellow fever vaccination. All receptors come from a man younger than 35 who received the YFV17D yellow fever vaccine.

CDR3 in amino acids: CASFFAGELFF. CDR3 nucleotide sequence: TGTGCCAGCTTCTTTGCCGGGGAGCTGTTTTTT. The chain joins TRBV6-2 or TRBV6-3 to TRBJ2-2; no clear D. The germline CDR1 and CDR2 sequences are MNHEY and SVGEGT. The CDR3 covers 11 residues. Trimming pared 8 bases from V and 6 bases from J, leaving 7 bases between.

The chain links TRBV7-2 to TRBJ2-1; 8 bases align to TRBD2. The CDR3 runs 15 residues. Germline values: CDR1 SGHTA, CDR2 FQGNSA. V gave up 6 bases and J gave up 0 bases; unmatched junction bases: 4. The CDR3 DNA reads TGTGCCAGCAGACAGGCGGGGGGCTCCTACAATGAGCAGTTCTTC. Translating gives CASRQAGGSYNEQFF.

The V call is TRBV5-1, the J call TRBJ2-1; 8 bases align to TRBD1. With 1 base clipped from V and 8 bases from J, the junction kept 11 bases outside the gene matches. The CDR3 spans 16 residues. The germline CDR1 and CDR2 sequences are SGHRS and YFSETQ. The CDR3 loop reads CASSLIPWTGKDEQFF. The CDR3 region has the DNA TGCGCCAGCAGCTTGATACCTTGGACAGGGAAAGATGAGCAGTTCTTC.

The V call is TRBV5-1, the J call TRBJ2-5; D is undetermined. The V end lost 0 bases, the J end lost 1 base, and 13 bases lay between the germline ends. The CDR3 length is 16 residues. Germline assignment: CDR1 SGHRS and CDR2 YFSETQ. The CDR3 region has the DNA TGCGCCAGCAGCTTGGGGGGTCTAAGGGCCCAAGAGACCCAGTACTTC. It codes for CASSLGGLRAQETQYF.

This clonotype was observed many times. This rearrangement joins TRBV12-3 or TRBV12-4 to TRBJ2-7; 7 bases map to TRBD1. There are 17 residues in the CDR3. The V gene end was trimmed by 6 bases and the J gene end by 3 bases; junction bases not matched to a gene: 17. CDR3 protein: CASRPNRQGVGDYEQYF. The CDR3 coding sequence is TGTGCCAGCAGGCCTAACCGACAGGGTGTAGGGGACTACGAGCAGTACTTC.

The chain joins TRBV10-3 to TRBJ1-2; the D gene is possibly TRBD1 (6 bases). Looked up from germline, CDR1 is ENHRY and CDR2 is SYGVKD. V was trimmed by 6 bases and J by 4 bases, leaving 18 bases between them. The CDR3 is 15 amino acids. The CDR3 loop reads CAIRYLTGMSYGYTF. CDR3 coding DNA: TGTGCCATCAGATACCTAACAGGGATGAGCTATGGCTACACCTTC.

This sequence joins TRBV6-1 and TRBJ1-1; no definite D call. The ends were cut back, 7 bases at V and 3 bases at J, with 12 bases in the middle. The germline gives CDR1 MNHNS, CDR2 SASEGT. The CDR3 is 13 amino acids. CDR3 DNA sequence: TGTGCCAGCACCTCCTCAAGGGACACTGAAGCTTTCTTT. This encodes CASTSSRDTEAFF.

The chain carries TRBV5-4 and TRBJ2-7; 7 bases map to TRBD2. V trimming: 2 bases; J trimming: 6 bases; junction bases outside the gene matches: 5. The CDR3 length is 13 residues. Germline V gives CDR1 SGHNT, CDR2 YYREEE (reference sequence). CDR3 region: CASSFQGGTEQYV. In nucleotides, the CDR3 is TGTGCCAGCAGCTTTCAGGGAGGGACCGAGCAGTACGTC.

The chain combines TRBV12-3 or TRBV12-4 with TRBJ1-1; 10 nucleotides line up with TRBD1. V was pared by 6 bases and J by 6 bases, with 7 bases of the junction left unmatched. The CDR3 is 14 residues long. CDR3 sequence: CASSSRTGGSEAFF. The CDR3 bases are TGTGCCAGCAGCAGTAGGACAGGGGGGTCTGAAGCTTTCTTT.

The chain has TRBV6-5 and TRBJ1-3; D is possibly TRBD1 (5 bases). With 2 bases removed from V and 1 base from J, the gap between germline ends came to 15 bases. Germline V CDR1 and CDR2: MNHEY, SVGAGI. The CDR3 spans 17 residues. Here the CDR3 reads CASSYPGTARSGNTIYF. The CDR3 region has the DNA TGTGCCAGCAGTTACCCAGGGACCGCGAGATCTGGAAACACCATATATTTT.

This clonotype occurred a few times. V usage is TRBV20-1 and J usage is TRBJ1-5, with D perhaps matching TRBD1 (5 bases). Germline loops: CDR1 DFQATT, CDR2 SNEGSKA (reference sequence). The CDR3 consists of 13 residues. The ends were cut back, 6 bases at V and 2 bases at J, with 11 bases in the middle. The CDR3 sequence: CSAGDAGNQPQHF. The CDR3 nucleotides are TGCAGTGCCGGGGACGCGGGCAATCAGCCCCAGCATTTT.

The V and J genes are TRBV6-2 or TRBV6-3 and TRBJ1-3, with TRBD1 matching 8 bases. Unmatched junction bases numbered 16, after V lost 0 bases and J lost 0 bases. Looked up from germline, CDR1 is MNHEY and CDR2 is SVGEGT. The CDR3 runs to 21 residues. The CDR3 nucleotides read TGTGCCAGCAGTTACTCGCCCACAGGGGGACCCCGAACATTCTCTGGAAACACCATATATTTT. Translating gives CASSYSPTGGPRTFSGNTIYF.

The V gene is TRBV14, the J gene TRBJ1-2; no clear D gene. Germline V gives CDR1 SGHDN, CDR2 FVKESK. The CDR3 loop spans 13 amino acids. Trimming pared 4 bases from V and 4 bases from J, leaving 10 bases between. CDR3 amino acids: CASSRGVGYGYTF. CDR3 coding DNA: TGTGCCAGCAGCCGGGGTGTGGGCTATGGCTACACCTTC.

This clonotype was seen at least ten times. The rearrangement links TRBV5-1 to TRBJ2-7, with TRBD1 matching 10 bases. This CDR3 has 15 residues. Germline CDR1 is SGHRS and CDR2 is YFSETQ. The junction had 7 bases not matched to a gene; V was cut back by 5 bases and J by 2 bases. The CDR3: CASSPPGQGPYEQYF. For the CDR3, the DNA is TGCGCCAGCAGTCCGCCGGGACAGGGGCCCTACGAGCAGTACTTC.

There are a few counts of this clonotype. This chain connects TRBV20-1 to TRBJ1-1; maybe TRBD1 (5 bases). The CDR3 runs 12 residues. Germline V gene sequence: CDR1 DFQATT, CDR2 SNEGSKA (reference sequence). Trimming cost V 6 bases and J 0 bases, with 8 bases left between them. For the CDR3, the DNA is TGCAGTGCCGGACATATGAACACTGAAGCTTTCTTT. This codes for CSAGHMNTEAFF.

The genes are TRBV27 and TRBJ2-1; 13 positions match TRBD2. The CDR3 covers 16 residues. Germline assignment: CDR1 MNHEY and CDR2 SMNVEV (reference sequence). V shed 4 bases and J 8 bases; nucleotides not matched to a gene: 8. The CDR3 sequence: CASSWGLAGLGDEQFF. DNA for the CDR3: TGTGCCAGCAGTTGGGGACTAGCGGGGCTTGGAGATGAGCAGTTCTTC.

This clonotype showed up many times. This chain connects TRBV6-5 to TRBJ1-1; 8 bases align to TRBD1. Germline lookup yields CDR1 MNHEY and CDR2 SVGAGI. CDR3 length: 14 amino acids. With V trimmed by 2 bases and J by 5 bases, 4 bases remained unmatched. Written as DNA, the CDR3 is TGTGCCAGCAGTTACCACGGGACAGGAACTGAAGCTTTCTTT. Its protein product is CASSYHGTGTEAFF.

This clonotype has more than one count but fewer than ten. The chain uses TRBV7-6 and TRBJ2-7; the D gene is possibly TRBD2 (6 bases). The CDR3 sequence is 14 residues long. The ends were cut back, 2 bases at V and 6 bases at J, with 14 bases in the middle. Per the germline V gene, CDR1 is SGHVS and CDR2 is FNYEAQ. CDR3 protein: CASSLTPGTPEQYV. In DNA, the CDR3 is TGTGCCAGCAGCTTAACTCCTGGGACTCCCGAGCAGTACGTC.

This chain links TRBV12-3 or TRBV12-4 with TRBJ2-3; 10 positions match TRBD1. The length of the CDR3 is 16 residues. The V segment lost 4 bases and the J segment 2 bases; nucleotides outside the gene matches: 6. CDR3: CASSSSGTGDTDTQYF. The CDR3, as DNA: TGTGCCAGCAGTTCGTCCGGGACAGGGGACACAGATACGCAGTATTTT.

This clonotype has just a few counts. This rearrangement joins TRBV28 to TRBJ2-1, with 9 bases aligning to TRBD1. This CDR3 spans 16 amino acids. Trimming removed 5 bases from V and 5 bases from J; junction bases left unmatched: 10. Germline V gene data show CDR1 as MDHEN and CDR2 as SYDVKM. The CDR3 DNA reads TGTGCCAGCAGTCCAACAGGGGGCTATAGGGACAATGAGCAGTTCTTC. Translation: CASSPTGGYRDNEQFF.

This clonotype occurred many times. The chain recombines TRBV29-1 with TRBJ2-4; no firm D call. V lost 0 bases and J lost 3, with 6 bases in between. The CDR3 covers 13 residues. CDR1 is SQVTM, CDR2 ANQGSEA, per germline. The CDR3 bases are TGCAGCGTTGAAGAGGGGAACAAAAACATTCAGTACTTC. Amino acids: CSVEEGNKNIQYF.

Only a few counts were recorded for this clonotype. One junction end does not reproduce the germline sequence, and a read error may be involved. The genes are TRBV9 and TRBJ1-1; the D is unclear. The CDR3 sequence is 14 residues long. The germline V gene encodes CDR1 SGDLS and CDR2 YYNGEE. CDR3 amino acids: CASSVAPMNTEAFF. In DNA, the CDR3 is TGTGCCAGCAGTGTAGCCCCGATGAACACTGAAGCTTTCTTT.

This chain connects TRBV10-3 to TRBJ2-2, with D possibly being TRBD1 (5 bases). Germline CDR1 reads ENHRY; CDR2 reads SYGVKD. The CDR3 contains 16 residues. V lost 0 bases to trimming and J lost 0 bases, with 8 bases between them. CDR3 DNA sequence: TGTGCCATCAGTGAGTCATGGACAACGAACACCGGGGAGCTGTTTTTT. Translation gives CAISESWTTNTGELFF.

This clonotype has only a few counts. V and J are TRBV7-3 and TRBJ1-6, with D unresolved. Per germline, CDR1 SGHTA and CDR2 FQGTGA. Trimming took 2 bases from V and 7 from J, leaving 9 bases between them. This CDR3 is 14 amino acids long. CDR3 in amino acids: CASSLLVANSPLHF. CDR3 bases: TGTGCCAGCAGCTTACTGGTGGCAAATTCACCCCTCCACTTT.

This clonotype was counted many times. This chain links TRBV12-3 or TRBV12-4 with TRBJ2-7, with D tentatively TRBD1 or TRBD2 (5 bases each). V was cut by 3 bases and J by 3 bases, with 12 bases left in between. CDR3 length equals 14 residues. In nucleotides, the CDR3 is TGTGCCAGCAGTTTGGGGCAACTAGGCTACGAGCAGTACTTC. Translated: CASSLGQLGYEQYF.

This clonotype occurred many times. The chain has TRBV7-8 and TRBJ1-3; D not resolved. Germline values: CDR1 SGHVS, CDR2 FQNEAQ. This CDR3 comprises 14 residues. Trimming took off 1 base at V and 1 base at J, with 5 bases between the two ends. The CDR3 protein is CASSLVASGNTIYF. The CDR3 coding sequence is TGTGCCAGCAGCTTAGTCGCATCTGGAAACACCATATATTTT. Supplemented by reference TRBV7-8 and TRBJ1-3, the full variable domain reads GAGVSQSPRYKVAKRGQDVALRCDPISGHVSLFWYQQALGQGPEFLTYFQNEAQLDKSGLPSDRFFAERPEGSVSTLKIQRTQQEDSAVYLCASSLVASGNTIYFGEGSWLTVV.

The rearrangement joins TRBV27 to TRBJ2-7; TRBD1 is a possible D gene (6 bases). Trimming removed 7 bases from V and 1 base from J, with 11 bases in between. The CDR3 spans 13 residues. Germline V gene lookup returns CDR1 MNHEY and CDR2 SMNVEV (reference sequence). The CDR3: CASTQGASYEQYF. The CDR3 DNA reads as TGTGCCAGCACACAGGGTGCATCCTACGAGCAGTACTTC.

The chain recombines TRBV7-3 with TRBJ2-1, with a weak D call TRBD1 (6 bases). The CDR3 is made up of 14 amino acids. Germline CDR1 is SGHTA and CDR2 is FQGTGA. V was cut by 0 bases and J by 6 bases, with 9 bases left in between. CDR3 bases: TGTGCCAGCAGCTTAACGGACAGCTCCAATGAGCAGTTCTTC. Its translation is CASSLTDSSNEQFF.

This chain uses TRBV7-3 with TRBJ2-5; 10 positions agree with TRBD1. CDR3 size: 16 residues. The V gene's germline CDR1 is SGHTA and CDR2 FQGTGA. The V segment lost 5 bases and the J segment 5 bases; nucleotides outside the gene matches: 11. In DNA, the CDR3 is TGTGCCAGCAGCGCCACCGGGACAGGGGATGCGGAGACCCAGTACTTC. Its protein is CASSATGTGDAETQYF.

The genes are TRBV7-9 and TRBJ1-2, with TRBD1 as a possible D gene (5 bases). CDR1 and CDR2 from the germline V gene are SEHNR and FQNEAQ (reference sequence). V was clipped by 4 bases and J by 2 bases, with 14 bases between them. The CDR3 has 15 amino acids. The CDR3 here is CASSYLPDKNYGYTF. Here the CDR3 DNA reads TGTGCCAGCAGCTACCTCCCGGACAAAAACTATGGCTACACCTTC.